These 12 T cell receptor beta chains were sequenced from one sample in a study of blood T cell repertoires in COVID-19. The table came from immunoSEQ multiplex PCR; TCRdb's copy has only in-frame clones and leaves some out. This table holds approximately 200,000 clones, about nine tenths found once. Specimen: peripheral blood. Receptors were obtained from a woman aged 30 to 39 with acute or convalescent COVID-19.

V and J are TRBV5-1 and TRBJ2-2; 8 bases are shared with TRBD2. The CDR3 is 14 amino acids. Germline V gene sequence: CDR1 SGHRS, CDR2 YFSETQ. J lost 7 bases, V lost 2 bases, and 4 bases had no gene match. The chain's CDR3 is CASSFSGANGELFF. CDR3 coding DNA: TGCGCCAGCAGCTTTAGCGGGGCCAACGGGGAGCTGTTTTTT.

As DNA, the CDR3 is TGTGCCAGCAGATCCGGGACTGGCGACAATGAGCAGTTCTTC. This encodes CASRSGTGDNEQFF. The chain combines TRBV4-2 with TRBJ2-1; D is possibly TRBD2 (6 bases). This CDR3 spans 14 amino acids. CDR1 and CDR2 from the germline V gene are LGHNA and YNFKEQ. The V end was cut by 6 bases, the J end by 5 bases, with 14 bases between.

This clone was picked up a small number of times. The rearrangement joins TRBV18 to TRBJ1-1, with D possibly being TRBD1 (6 bases). The V and J ends lost 3 bases and 8 bases respectively, with 10 bases between them. CDR1 is KGHSH, CDR2 LQKENI, per germline. The CDR3 contains 12 residues. The CDR3 DNA reads TGTGCCAGCTCACCCAGGGGTGTGGAAGCTTTCTTT. Protein sequence: CASSPRGVEAFF.

The J gene is TRBJ2-7, the V gene TRBV19; 10 bases line up with TRBD1. The germline V gene encodes CDR1 LNHDA and CDR2 SQIVND (reference sequence). J was trimmed by 2 bases and V by 7 bases; bases with no gene match: 8. This CDR3 has 15 residues. The CDR3 coding sequence is TGTGCCAGTATGAGGGCCGGGACAGGGGCCTACGAGCAGTACTTC. Protein product: CASMRAGTGAYEQYF.

The CDR3 coding sequence is TGTGCCAGCAGCCAAGCGGTGGCCCGCCCGGGGTATTTT. Amino acids: CASSQAVARPGYF. This chain uses TRBV4-2 with TRBJ2-3; D remains unclear. V lost 1 base, J lost 14 bases, and 16 bases lay in between. The germline V gene encodes CDR1 LGHNA and CDR2 YNFKEQ. This CDR3 contains 13 residues.

CDR3 residues: CASSRRGAELGPYEQYF. The CDR3 coding sequence is TGTGCCAGCAGCCGCCGCGGTGCAGAGCTGGGGCCCTACGAGCAGTACTTC. This chain connects TRBV7-9 to TRBJ2-7; D might be TRBD1 (5 bases). Germline CDR1 SEHNR, CDR2 FQNEAQ (reference sequence). The CDR3 is made up of 17 amino acids. The ends were cut back, 5 bases at V and 2 bases at J, with 22 bases in the middle.

The J gene is TRBJ2-5, the V gene TRBV6-5; the D is unclear. CDR1 and CDR2 from the germline V gene are MNHEY and SVGAGI. The CDR3 is made up of 10 amino acids. Trimming took off 7 bases at V and 3 bases at J, with 3 bases between the two ends. The CDR3 reads CASTEETQYF. In nucleotides, the CDR3 is TGTGCCAGCACCGAAGAGACCCAGTACTTC.

The chain links TRBV5-4 to TRBJ2-7, with no clear D. The CDR3 runs to 12 residues. Trimming removed 0 bases from V and 5 bases from J, with 6 bases in between. CDR1 and CDR2 from the germline V gene are SGHNT and YYREEE (reference sequence). CDR3: CASSLGQDEQYF. The CDR3 nucleotides read TGTGCCAGCAGCTTGGGGCAGGACGAGCAGTACTTC.

V usage is TRBV18 and J usage is TRBJ2-7, with D hard to call. This CDR3 has 13 amino acids. V was trimmed by 3 bases and J by 4 bases, leaving 10 bases between them. Germline V gene sequence: CDR1 KGHSH, CDR2 LQKENI. DNA of the CDR3: TGTGCCAGCTCACCTCCAAACTCTTACGAGCAGTACTTC. It translates to CASSPPNSYEQYF. Full variable domain (rest looked up from reference TRBV18 and TRBJ2-7): NAGVMQNPRHLVRRRGQEARLRCSPMKGHSHVYWYRQLPEEGLKFMVYLQKENIIDESGMPKERFSAEFPKEGPSILRIQQVVRGDSAAYFCASSPPNSYEQYFGPGTRLTVT.

V usage is TRBV7-2 and J usage is TRBJ2-7; 7 bases line up with TRBD1. Germline trimming cut 5 bases from V and 4 bases from J; bases unmatched to any gene: 8. In germline, CDR1 is SGHTA, CDR2 FQGNSA. The CDR3 runs 14 residues. This CDR3 is CASSGRDSPYEQYF. The CDR3 DNA is TGTGCCAGCAGCGGCCGGGACAGTCCTTACGAGCAGTACTTC. The whole variable domain, remainder taken from reference TRBV7-2 and TRBJ2-7, is GAGVSQSPSNKVTEKGKDVELRCDPISGHTALYWYRQSLGQGLEFLIYFQGNSAPDKSGLPSDRFSAERTGGSVSTLTIQRTQQEDSAVYLCASSGRDSPYEQYFGPGTRLTVT.

The V gene is TRBV7-9, the J gene TRBJ2-5; 8 bases map to TRBD2. The CDR3 extends over 14 amino acids. Germline-derived CDR1 and CDR2 are SEHNR and FQNEAQ (reference sequence). V was pared by 6 bases and J by 5 bases, with 8 bases of the junction left unmatched. The CDR3, as DNA: TGTGCCAGCAGTTCAGGACTAGCTACGGAGACCCAGTACTTC. It translates to CASSSGLATETQYF.

This clone was counted between two and nine times. The gene calls are TRBV5-5 and TRBJ2-3, with a possible D match to TRBD2 (5 bases). Germline V CDR1 and CDR2: SGHKS, YYEKEE (reference sequence). The CDR3 runs 14 residues. V lost 4 bases, J lost 6 bases, and 15 bases lay in between. The CDR3 region has the DNA TGTGCCAGCAGCACGGGGTTCGCCGCGGATACGCAGTATTTT. It specifies CASSTGFAADTQYF.